What follows are 21 T cell receptor beta chains derived from one specimen sequenced in a study of technical replicates of blood from several donors. Produced via immunoSEQ multiplex PCR; TCRdb's table is partial and in-frame only. The table lists around 76,000 clones, 92% of them singletons. Sample: T cells isolated from PBMCs. The receptors come from a human donor in good health.

The chain recombines TRBV19 with TRBJ2-7; D perhaps matches TRBD1 (6 bases). Germline CDR1 reads LNHDA; CDR2 reads SQIVND (reference sequence). The CDR3 is 14 residues long. V was trimmed by 0 bases and J by 4 bases, leaving 10 bases between them. DNA for the CDR3: TGTGCCAGTAGTATAGAGGGCAGGGGATACGAGCAGTACTTC. Translated: CASSIEGRGYEQYF.

The gene calls are TRBV4-3 and TRBJ1-5; D possibly corresponds to TRBD1 (6 bases). Germline V lookup: CDR1 LGHNA, CDR2 YSLEER. The CDR3 is 17 amino acids. Between the trimmed V and J ends, which lost 1 base and 4 bases, there was a span of 17 bases. DNA for the CDR3: TGCGCCAGCAGCCAAGTAGCGGGACACTTGACAAATCAGCCCCAGCATTTT. It is translated as CASSQVAGHLTNQPQHF.

V usage is TRBV11-3 and J usage is TRBJ2-1; 7 bases align to TRBD1. V shed 0 bases and J 6 bases; nucleotides not matched to a gene: 2. This CDR3 has 14 residues. Looked up from germline, CDR1 is SGHNT and CDR2 is YENEEA. CDR3 region: CASSLDQGVNEQFF. The CDR3 DNA follows: TGTGCCAGCAGCTTAGATCAGGGGGTCAATGAGCAGTTCTTC.

J is TRBJ1-1 and V is TRBV10-3; D not resolved. V lost 4 bases, J lost 0 bases, and 12 bases lay in between. The CDR3 is made up of 15 amino acids. CDR1 is ENHRY and CDR2 is SYGVKD in the germline V gene. CDR3 sequence (DNA): TGTGCCATCAGTGGCGGGGAGATGGTGAACACTGAAGCTTTCTTT. Its translation is CAISGGEMVNTEAFF.

Only one count was recorded for this clone. The chain recombines TRBV19 with TRBJ1-5; D perhaps matches TRBD1 (6 bases). This CDR3 is built from 15 residues. Germline V lookup: CDR1 LNHDA, CDR2 SQIVND (reference sequence). Deletions cut 5 bases from V and 1 base from J, with 12 bases between. In DNA, the CDR3 is TGTGCCAGTAGTGCGACCACAGGGAGCAATCAGCCCCAGCATTTT. It specifies CASSATTGSNQPQHF.

The chain joins TRBV25-1 to TRBJ1-1; D call uncertain. This CDR3 is built from 14 residues. Trimming left V 5 bases short and J 1 base short, with 11 bases between. CDR1 and CDR2 from the germline V gene are MGHDK and SYGVNS. The CDR3 loop reads CASSRVGENTEAFF. CDR3 nucleotides: TGTGCCAGCAGTAGGGTCGGGGAGAACACTGAAGCTTTCTTT.

The V gene is TRBV28, the J gene TRBJ2-3; 9 bases fit TRBD1. The CDR3 runs 14 residues. The J segment lost 3 bases and the V segment lost 5 bases, leaving 3 bases of the junction unmatched. Per germline, CDR1 MDHEN and CDR2 SYDVKM. CDR3 region: CASSLGQGTDTQYF. DNA of the CDR3: TGTGCCAGCAGTCTTGGACAGGGGACAGATACGCAGTATTTT.

The genes are TRBV29-1 and TRBJ2-2; D is possibly TRBD1 (5 bases). Germline V CDR1 and CDR2: SQVTM, ANQGSEA. This CDR3 has 13 residues. Between the trimmed V and J ends, which lost 4 bases and 2 bases, there was a span of 8 bases. CDR3 DNA: TGCAGCGTTGGGGGCATAAACACCGGGGAGCTGTTTTTT. Translated: CSVGGINTGELFF.

A single count supports this clone. V gene TRBV9 combines with J gene TRBJ1-4; D uncertain. The germline V gene has CDR1 SGDLS and CDR2 YYNGEE. CDR3 length: 13 amino acids. The V and J ends lost 3 bases and 13 bases respectively, with 16 bases between them. This CDR3 reads CASSGSRSRGLFF. For the CDR3, the DNA is TGTGCCAGCAGCGGATCTCGCAGCCGGGGACTGTTTTTT.

The chain couples TRBV30 to TRBJ1-2; 7 bases map to TRBD1. Unmatched junction bases numbered 4, after V lost 2 bases and J lost 4 bases. The germline V gene has CDR1 GTSNPN and CDR2 SVGIG (reference sequence). CDR3 length: 13 residues. For the CDR3, the DNA is TGTGCCTGGAGTTCTGGGACAGCCTATGGCTACACCTTC. Protein product: CAWSSGTAYGYTF.

The J gene is TRBJ2-1, the V gene TRBV30; D unclear. CDR3 length: 11 amino acids. V was shortened by 0 bases and J by 10 bases, with 7 bases between the two germline ends. In germline, CDR1 is GTSNPN, CDR2 SVGIG (reference sequence). The CDR3 nucleotides read TGTGCCTGGAGTGTACTGAAGGAGCAGTTCTTC. It specifies CAWSVLKEQFF.

A single count supports this clone. The chain has TRBV2 and TRBJ1-1; 7 bases agree with TRBD1. With V trimmed by 7 bases and J by 6 bases, 11 bases remained unmatched. The CDR3 is 14 residues long. The germline CDR1 and CDR2 sequences are SNHLY and FYNNEI. In DNA, the CDR3 is TGTGCCAGCATGGAAGACAGGGAAATAGCTGAAGCTTTCTTT. Its translation: CASMEDREIAEAFF.

The chain combines TRBV11-2 with TRBJ2-5, with TRBD2 as a possible D gene (5 bases). From germline, CDR1 is SGHAT and CDR2 FQNNGV. Trimming left V 1 base short and J 2 bases short, with 5 bases between. This CDR3 has 13 amino acids. This CDR3 is CASSLGRQETQYF. CDR3 coding DNA: TGTGCCAGCAGCTTAGGGAGGCAAGAGACCCAGTACTTC.

The chain joins TRBV10-3 to TRBJ2-5, with D hard to call. The V end was cut by 8 bases, the J end by 4 bases, with 8 bases between. Per the germline V gene, CDR1 is ENHRY and CDR2 is SYGVKD. The CDR3 contains 11 residues. The CDR3: CAIRTAETQYF. CDR3 in DNA: TGTGCCATCCGAACAGCAGAGACCCAGTACTTC.

The chain recombines TRBV27 with TRBJ2-7; unclear D gene. CDR1 and CDR2 (germline): MNHEY, SMNVEV (reference sequence). This CDR3 contains 13 residues. V lost 4 bases, J lost 2 bases, and 9 bases lay in between. CDR3 nucleotides: TGTGCCAGCAGTTATCGCGGCACCTACGAGCAGTACTTC. Protein sequence: CASSYRGTYEQYF.

The CDR3 region is CASSLFEGAWQPQHF. The CDR3 region has the DNA TGTGCCAGCAGTTTATTCGAGGGGGCATGGCAGCCCCAGCATTTT. The chain joins TRBV28 to TRBJ1-5, with 7 bases fitting TRBD1. Germline V CDR1 and CDR2: MDHEN, SYDVKM. This CDR3 is built from 15 residues. V shed 1 base and J 7 bases; nucleotides not matched to a gene: 7.

The chain recombines TRBV4-1 with TRBJ2-3, with D perhaps matching TRBD2 (6 bases). The germline CDR1 and CDR2 sequences are MGHRA and YSYEKL. Trimming removed 2 bases from V and 6 bases from J, with 12 bases in between. CDR3 length: 14 residues. This chain's CDR3 is CASSQTPGGDTQYF. The CDR3 DNA reads TGCGCCAGCAGCCAAACCCCTGGAGGGGATACGCAGTATTTT.

The rearrangement links TRBV4-3 to TRBJ2-1; the match to TRBD1 covers 7 bases. CDR1 LGHNA and CDR2 YSLEER come from the germline V gene. After removal of 2 bases from V and 10 bases from J, the junction contained 11 bases not matched to a gene. This CDR3 contains 15 residues. The DNA for the CDR3 is TGCGCCAGCAGCCAACTCACAGGGGATCCCAGAGAGCAGTTCTTC. It translates to CASSQLTGDPREQFF.

Only one count was recorded for this clone. CDR3 DNA sequence: TGTGCCAGCAGCCAAGAATGGGAGGGAAGCACAGATACGCAGTATTTT. As protein: CASSQEWEGSTDTQYF. The chain carries TRBV4-2 and TRBJ2-3, with 7 positions matching TRBD2. J gave up 0 bases and V 0 bases, and 3 bases lay outside the gene matches. CDR3 length: 16 amino acids. CDR1 LGHNA and CDR2 YNFKEQ come from the germline V gene.

The V call is TRBV9, the J call TRBJ2-7, with 10 bases aligning to TRBD2. This CDR3 is built from 15 residues. CDR1 SGDLS and CDR2 YYNGEE come from the germline V gene. V was pared by 3 bases and J by 1 base, with 4 bases of the junction left unmatched. CDR3 sequence: CASSEGLAESYEQYF. The CDR3 bases are TGTGCCAGCAGCGAAGGACTAGCGGAATCCTACGAGCAGTACTTC. Supplemented by reference TRBV9 and TRBJ2-7, the full variable domain reads DSGVTQTPKHLITATGQRVTLRCSPRSGDLSVYWYQQSLDQGLQFLIQYYNGEERAKGNILERFSAQQFPDLHSELNLSSLELGDSALYFCASSEGLAESYEQYFGPGTRLTVT.

CDR3 in DNA: TGTGCCAGCAGCTCGTACAGAAATACTAACTATGGCTACACCTTC. Encoded protein: CASSSYRNTNYGYTF. This chain joins TRBV5-4 and TRBJ1-2; no clear D gene. The ends were cut back, 3 bases at V and 0 bases at J, with 12 bases in the middle. Germline V lookup: CDR1 SGHNT, CDR2 YYREEE (reference sequence). The CDR3 runs 15 residues. Full variable domain (missing parts from reference TRBV5-4 and TRBJ1-2): ETGVTQSPTHLIKTRGQQVTLRCSSQSGHNTVSWYQQALGQGPQFIFQYYREEENGRGNFPPRFSGLQFPNYSSELNVNALELDDSALYLCASSSYRNTNYGYTFGSGTRLTVV.